The entry below gives a single TCR beta chain sequence along with its context. Its antigen is as yet unknown. Sorting isolated naive CD4 T cells lacking CD45RO and expressing CD62L. CDR3 size: 17 residues. With V trimmed by 0 bases and J by 6 bases, 3 bases remained unmatched. Germline V gene lookup returns CDR1 SGHTA and CDR2 FQGNSA. This sample stems from a study of human versus mouse CDR3 diversity and MHC coevolution. Study at large: Each sample yielded about 5.5 x 10^6 to 1.7 x 10^7 valid reads. The study, taken as a whole, reports: Two of the three human donors had the lowest clonal inequality. Approximately 1.7 million TCR beta clonotypes were estimated for humans, the largest repertoire.

Assay: immunoSEQ multiplex PCR; the TCRdb copy retains only in-frame clones and omits some. This repertoire shows around 59,000 clones, around 94% found once; its top ten account for 18%. The sequence derives from a person between 55 and 69 years old in good health. The V gene is TRBV7-2, the J gene TRBJ2-2, with 14 bases that match TRBD2. The specimen sequenced was naive CD4+ T cells from blood. Subset described: CD45RO-negative CD62L-positive naive CD4 T cells. CDR3 residues: CASSLAGLAGGSGELFF. The CDR3 nucleotides are TGTGCCAGCAGCTTAGCAGGACTAGCGGGAGGTTCCGGGGAGCTGTTTTTT.